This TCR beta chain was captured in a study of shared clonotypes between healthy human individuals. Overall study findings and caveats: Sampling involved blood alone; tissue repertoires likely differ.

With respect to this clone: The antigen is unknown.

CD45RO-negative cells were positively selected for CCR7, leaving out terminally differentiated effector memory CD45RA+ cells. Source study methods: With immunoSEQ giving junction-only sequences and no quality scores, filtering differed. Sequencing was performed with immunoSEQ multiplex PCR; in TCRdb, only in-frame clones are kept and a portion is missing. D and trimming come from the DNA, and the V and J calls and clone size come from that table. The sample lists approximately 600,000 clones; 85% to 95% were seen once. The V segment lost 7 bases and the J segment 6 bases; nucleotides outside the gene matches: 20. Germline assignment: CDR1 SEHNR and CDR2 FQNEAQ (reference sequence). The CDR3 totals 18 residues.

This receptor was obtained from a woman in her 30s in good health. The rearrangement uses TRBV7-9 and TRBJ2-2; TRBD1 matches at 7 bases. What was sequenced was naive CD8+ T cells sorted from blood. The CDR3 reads CASTTVERGQSISGELFF. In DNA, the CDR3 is TGTGCCAGCACTACGGTGGAACGGGGACAGAGCATTTCCGGGGAGCTGTTTTTT.